This is a list of T cell receptor beta chains from one sample in a study of control samples from healthy donors and cancer patients. The protocol was immunoSEQ multiplex PCR, while the TCRdb copy is restricted to in-frame clones and leaves out a portion. The profile shows 90,000 or so clones, approximately 88% of them singletons. Material for sequencing was PBMCs. These receptors were collected from an older man with lung cancer. Each CDR3 is given with its conserved first and last residue. The D gene is left open where the match is weak. The listing skips clone size in some rows; elsewhere it reads once, few, many or a size class.

J gene	D gene	clone size	V gene	CDR3 protein	CDR3 DNA
TRBJ1-4	-	-	TRBV15	CATSRDGGLSEKLFF	TGTGCCACCAGCAGAGATGGGGGGCTTAGTGAAAAACTGTTTTTT
TRBJ2-3	TRBD2	once	TRBV9	CASSAGTSGYTDTQYF	TGTGCCAGCAGCGCCGGGACTAGCGGATACACAGATACGCAGTATTTT
TRBJ1-1	-	-	TRBV11-3	CASSSRRNTEAFF	TGTGCCAGCAGCTCGAGGAGGAACACTGAAGCTTTCTTT
TRBJ2-7	-	-	TRBV10-1	CASSENRAYEQYF	TGCGCCAGCAGTGAGAACAGGGCCTACGAGCAGTACTTC
TRBJ2-1	TRBD2	-	TRBV19	CASSIGTSVDEQFF	TGTGCCAGTAGTATCGGGACTAGCGTCGATGAGCAGTTCTTC
TRBJ2-1	TRBD1	-	TRBV2	CASSATTGVTEQFF	TGTGCCAGCAGCGCTACCACAGGGGTGACTGAGCAGTTCTTC
TRBJ2-2	-	-	TRBV9	CASSVEVHTGELFF	TGTGCCAGCAGCGTAGAGGTCCACACCGGGGAGCTGTTTTTT
TRBJ2-3	-	-	TRBV9	CASSVQDTQYF	TGTGCCAGCAGCGTACAGGATACGCAGTATTTT
TRBJ1-3	-	-	TRBV3-1/TRBV3-2	CASSPRGRGNTIYF	TGTGCCAGCAGCCCTCGGGGCCGTGGAAACACCATATATTTT
TRBJ2-7	-	-	TRBV3-1/TRBV3-2	CASSQGSVDEQYF	TGTGCCAGCAGCCAAGGGTCAGTCGACGAGCAGTACTTC
TRBJ1-2	-	-	TRBV5-6	CASSVPQTELPHYGYTF	TGTGCCAGCAGCGTCCCTCAAACGGAATTACCGCACTATGGCTACACCTTC
TRBJ2-1	TRBD2	-	TRBV2	CASPPSGTYNEQFF	TGTGCCAGCCCTCCTAGCGGGACCTACAATGAGCAGTTCTTC
TRBJ2-6	-	few	TRBV6-1	CASSEPGANVLTF	TGTGCCAGCAGTGAACCTGGGGCCAACGTCCTGACTTTC
TRBJ1-5	-	-	TRBV28	CASSSPGTGSNQPQHF	TGTGCCAGCAGTTCCCCAGGTACGGGGAGCAATCAGCCCCAGCATTTT
TRBJ1-5	-	-	TRBV20-1	CSASPFAYQPQHF	TGCAGTGCTAGTCCCTTTGCTTATCAGCCCCAGCATTTT
TRBJ2-1	-	-	TRBV5-1	CASSLAVVGPSYNEQFF	TGCGCCAGCAGCTTGGCGGTAGTCGGCCCCTCCTACAATGAGCAGTTCTTC
TRBJ1-1	-	-	TRBV6-2/TRBV6-3	CASSYPPGNIAFF	TGTGCCAGCAGTTACCCGCCGGGAAATATCGCTTTCTTT
TRBJ1-1	-	once	TRBV20-1	CSASIGSTEAFF	TGCAGTGCTAGTATAGGATCCACTGAAGCTTTCTTT
TRBJ2-7	-	-	TRBV11-2	CASSLVSSGSEQYF	TGTGCCAGCAGCTTAGTGTCGTCGGGGTCCGAGCAGTACTTC
TRBJ1-5	-	few	TRBV18	CASSPQDSNQPQHF	TGTGCCAGCTCACCACAGGATAGCAATCAGCCCCAGCATTTT
TRBJ1-1	-	-	TRBV18	CASSQDRLDTEAFF	TGTGCCAGCTCGCAGGACCGCTTGGACACTGAAGCTTTCTTT
TRBJ2-3	TRBD2	-	TRBV5-5	CASSFRGGAYTQYF	TGTGCCAGCAGCTTTCGGGGGGGCGCTTATACGCAGTATTTT
TRBJ1-5	TRBD1	-	TRBV6-1	CASSSQGAGNQPQHF	TGTGCCAGCAGTTCTCAGGGGGCAGGTAATCAGCCCCAGCATTTT
TRBJ1-4	-	-	TRBV18	CASSPGFANEKLFF	TGTGCCAGCTCACCAGGGTTTGCTAATGAAAAACTGTTTTTT
TRBJ1-2	TRBD1	-	TRBV4-1	CASRGGTGNHGYTF	TGCGCCAGCAGAGGGGGGACAGGGAACCATGGCTACACCTTC
TRBJ1-4	-	-	TRBV12-3/TRBV12-4	CASRGGDEKLFF	TGTGCCAGCCGTGGGGGCGATGAAAAACTGTTTTTT
TRBJ2-3	-	-	TRBV3-1/TRBV3-2	CASSQDRDITSTDTQYF	TGTGCCAGCAGCCAAGATCGGGACATCACTAGCACAGATACGCAGTATTTT
TRBJ2-2	-	-	TRBV29-1	CSVESRNTGELFF	TGCAGCGTAGAGTCAAGGAACACCGGGGAGCTGTTTTTT
TRBJ2-7	-	few	TRBV4-1	CASSQETDSYEQYF	TGCGCCAGCAGCCAAGAAACGGATTCCTACGAGCAGTACTTC
TRBJ2-3	-	-	TRBV7-3	CASSLDGRQGTQYF	TGTGCCAGCAGCTTAGACGGGCGGCAGGGTACGCAGTATTTT
TRBJ2-2	-	-	TRBV11-3	CASSYSSSGELFF	TGTGCCAGCAGTTATAGCAGTTCCGGGGAGCTGTTTTTT
TRBJ2-7	-	-	TRBV7-3	CASSFSPVASYEQYF	TGTGCCAGCAGCTTTTCTCCGGTTGCATCCTACGAGCAGTACTTC
TRBJ2-7	-	medium-sized	TRBV6-5	CASSYSEGTYEQYF	TGTGCCAGCAGTTACTCGGAGGGAACCTACGAGCAGTACTTC
TRBJ2-7	TRBD2	-	TRBV3-1/TRBV3-2	CASSLRLPGLAGAYEQYF	TGTGCCAGCAGCCTCCGGTTACCGGGACTAGCGGGGGCCTACGAGCAGTACTTC
TRBJ1-2	-	-	TRBV19	CASRKPQGGEGNYGYTF	TGTGCCAGTAGGAAACCCCAAGGAGGCGAGGGTAACTATGGCTACACCTTC
TRBJ2-1	-	once	TRBV7-8	CASSPAGSYNEQFF	TGTGCCAGCAGCCCCGCTGGGTCCTACAATGAGCAGTTCTTC
TRBJ2-3	-	-	TRBV5-3	CARSLEVAMGSTDTQYF	TGTGCCAGAAGCTTGGAGGTAGCAATGGGGAGCACAGATACGCAGTATTTT
TRBJ1-6	-	-	TRBV5-1	CASSSGTRNSPLHF	TGCGCCAGCAGTTCCGGGACACGTAATTCACCCCTCCACTTT
TRBJ1-5	-	-	TRBV10-1	CASSEGTDQPQHF	TGCGCCAGCAGTGAGGGTACAGATCAGCCCCAGCATTTT